One and the same sample provided the 25 T cell receptor beta chains below, sequenced in a study of T cell repertoires in aging, cancer and after chemotherapy. TRB rearrangements spanning V, D and J were amplified using mixed TRB-A/B primers. TCRdb analysed the multiplex PCR reads with MiXCR anew, one entry per CDR3 protein. Here the sample spans roughly 12,000 distinct CDR3 sequences, around 30% being singletons. The template was genomic DNA from peripheral blood, not RNA. The sequenced sample consisted of blood. These receptors came from a human donor with a blood cancer.

The genes are TRBV12-3 or TRBV12-4 and TRBJ1-5; weak D call: TRBD1 (6 bases). V shed 5 bases and J shed 1 base, with 12 bases lying between them. CDR3 length equals 15 residues. The CDR3 nucleotides are TGTGCCAGCAGTCCGGGGGCTTCCAGCAATCAGCCCCAGCATTTT. Amino acid sequence: CASSPGASSNQPQHF.

This clonotype ranks as medium-sized. The gene calls are TRBV19 and TRBJ1-2; D not certain. The CDR3 spans 12 residues. V lost 11 bases and J lost 1, with 11 bases in between. Per the germline V gene, CDR1 is LNHDA and CDR2 is SQIVND (reference sequence). The CDR3 bases are TGTGCCGGCCACACATTTAACTATGGCTACACCTTC. Its translation: CAGHTFNYGYTF.

This clonotype was seen many times. The V gene is TRBV6-2 or TRBV6-3, the J gene TRBJ2-6; D assignment may be TRBD1 or TRBD2 (6 bases each). Germline-derived CDR1 and CDR2 are MNHEY and SVGEGT. V was cut by 2 bases and J by 2 bases, with 10 bases left in between. This CDR3 contains 16 residues. CDR3 nucleotides: TGTGCCAGCAGTTACATTAGGGGGGCTGGGGCCAACGTCCTGACTTTC. It yields the protein CASSYIRGAGANVLTF.

In its sample, this clonotype was seen many times. V and J are TRBV5-5 and TRBJ1-5; D is ambiguous. The CDR3 has 13 residues. Germline CDR1 and CDR2: SGHKS and YYEKEE (reference sequence). V dropped 0 bases and J dropped 0 bases, with 1 base sitting between them. Here the CDR3 DNA reads TGTGCCAGCAGCTTGGCTAGCAATCAGCCCCAGCATTTT. Translated, it gives CASSLASNQPQHF.

This clonotype qualifies as medium-sized. V is TRBV19 and J is TRBJ1-1, with 8 bases identical to TRBD1. The CDR3 contains 15 residues. The V gene end was trimmed by 4 bases and the J gene end by 0 bases; junction bases not matched to a gene: 4. Looked up from germline, CDR1 is LNHDA and CDR2 is SQIVND (reference sequence). The CDR3 sequence: CASSKDRAVNTEAFF. The CDR3 coding sequence is TGTGCCAGTAGTAAGGACAGGGCGGTGAACACTGAAGCTTTCTTT.

This clonotype is medium-sized by share. The V and J genes are TRBV29-1 and TRBJ1-2, with 7 positions matching TRBD1. Germline CDR1 SQVTM, CDR2 ANQGSEA. The V gene end was trimmed by 5 bases and the J gene end by 0 bases; junction bases not matched to a gene: 6. There are 14 residues in the CDR3. The CDR3 loop is CSVRGRTSNYGYTF. In DNA, the CDR3 is TGCAGCGTTAGGGGGCGAACCTCTAACTATGGCTACACCTTC.

V is TRBV6-1 and J is TRBJ1-1; D call uncertain. Deletions cut 5 bases from V and 6 bases from J, with 10 bases between. The CDR3 totals 12 residues. Germline V lookup: CDR1 MNHNS, CDR2 SASEGT. The CDR3 DNA reads as TGTGCCAGCAGTACAGCGGTCCCTGAAGCTTTCTTT. Translation: CASSTAVPEAFF.

This clonotype was observed a few times. The chain combines TRBV6-5 with TRBJ1-5, with 7 bases that match TRBD1. The V segment lost 6 bases and the J segment 0 bases; nucleotides outside the gene matches: 5. Germline V gives CDR1 MNHEY, CDR2 SVGAGI. CDR3 size: 15 residues. In nucleotides, the CDR3 is TGTGCCAGCAGCCACCAGGGGGGTAGCAATCAGCCCCAGCATTTT. Translating gives CASSHQGGSNQPQHF.

The V gene is TRBV20-1, the J gene TRBJ2-1; tentatively, D is TRBD1 (5 bases). V was trimmed by 5 bases and J by 8 bases, leaving 16 bases between them. Germline assignment: CDR1 DFQATT and CDR2 SNEGSKA (reference sequence). This CDR3 spans 13 amino acids. The DNA of the CDR3 is TGCAGTGCTCCAAAAAGGCCCAGGGATGAGCAGTTCTTC. It yields the protein CSAPKRPRDEQFF.

The chain uses TRBV7-9 and TRBJ1-5; the match to TRBD1 covers 8 bases. CDR3 length: 15 residues. The germline V gene encodes CDR1 SEHNR and CDR2 FQNEAQ (reference sequence). V lost 4 bases to trimming and J lost 5 bases; unmatched junction nucleotides: 7. CDR3 bases: TGTGCCAGCAGCTCGACAGGGGCGGGTGATCAGCCCCAGCATTTT. The encoded protein is CASSSTGAGDQPQHF. The full variable domain, with the rest looked up from reference TRBV7-9 and TRBJ1-5, is DTGVSQNPRHKITKRGQNVTFRCDPISEHNRLYWYRQTLGQGPEFLTYFQNEAQLEKSRLLSDRFSAERPKGSFSTLEIQRTEQGDSAMYLCASSSTGAGDQPQHFGDGTRLSIL.

This chain joins TRBV6-2 or TRBV6-3 and TRBJ2-7; 7 bases are a match to TRBD1. The CDR3 has 14 amino acids. Trimming took 5 bases from V and 5 from J; bases not matched to a gene: 9. In germline, CDR1 is MNHEY, CDR2 SVGEGT. The chain's CDR3 is CASSPSTGLDEQYV. The CDR3 nucleotides read TGTGCCAGCAGTCCGTCGACAGGGCTTGACGAGCAGTACGTC.

In this sample, this clonotype turned up a few times. The rearrangement links TRBV6-2 or TRBV6-3 to TRBJ1-4; TRBD1 aligns across 7 bases. Germline-derived CDR1 and CDR2 are MNHEY and SVGEGT. The ends lost 2 bases at V and 5 bases at J; junction bases unmatched: 11. There are 17 residues in the CDR3. The CDR3 spells CASSYTLGQKLNEKLFF. CDR3 nucleotide sequence: TGTGCCAGCAGTTACACCCTGGGACAGAAATTAAATGAAAAACTGTTTTTT.

In this sample, this clonotype is medium-sized. The J gene is TRBJ1-5, the V gene TRBV29-1; weak D call: TRBD1 (5 bases). V was pared by 0 bases and J by 6 bases, with 9 bases between. The germline gives CDR1 SQVTM, CDR2 ANQGSEA. This CDR3 region has 13 residues. This CDR3 reads CSVEDGTGQPQHF. Here the CDR3 DNA reads TGCAGCGTTGAAGATGGGACGGGTCAGCCCCAGCATTTT. Complete variable domain (other parts from reference TRBV29-1 and TRBJ1-5): SAVISQKPSRDICQRGTSLTIQCQVDSQVTMMFWYRQQPGQSLTLIATANQGSEATYESGFVIDKFPISRPNLTFSTLTVSNMSPEDSSIYLCSVEDGTGQPQHFGDGTRLSIL.

The chain carries TRBV2 and TRBJ1-4; D is unresolved. V dropped 7 bases and J dropped 1 base, with 10 bases sitting between them. CDR3 size: 14 residues. CDR1 and CDR2 (germline): SNHLY, FYNNEI. The CDR3 DNA is TGTGCCAGCAAGTACACACAAACTAATGAAAAACTGTTTTTT. The encoded protein is CASKYTQTNEKLFF.

This sequence joins TRBV27 and TRBJ2-1; TRBD2 is a possible D gene (6 bases). Germline CDR1 MNHEY, CDR2 SMNVEV (reference sequence). The CDR3 length is 13 residues. V was cut by 6 bases and J by 7 bases, with 13 bases left in between. DNA of the CDR3: TGTGCCAGCAGCCCTGGGGGGTGGAATGAGCAGTTCTTC. Protein: CASSPGGWNEQFF.

By proportion, this clonotype is medium-sized. The genes are TRBV6-5 and TRBJ2-5; 9 bases align to TRBD1. There are 14 residues in the CDR3. Trimming took 5 bases from V and 5 from J; bases not matched to a gene: 6. CDR1 is MNHEY, CDR2 SVGAGI, per germline. CDR3 DNA sequence: TGTGCCAGCAGTGACACAGGGGGCAGGGAGACCCAGTACTTC. Translated, it gives CASSDTGGRETQYF.

This clonotype is labeled medium-sized. The chain has TRBV6-1 and TRBJ2-2, with 14 bases aligning to TRBD2. Germline CDR1 is MNHNS and CDR2 is SASEGT. V gave up 7 bases and J gave up 5 bases; unmatched junction bases: 6. This CDR3 comprises 16 residues. The CDR3, as DNA: TGTGCCAGCAACCGACTAGCGGGGGGGCTAACCGGGGAGCTGTTTTTT. Protein: CASNRLAGGLTGELFF.

Within the sample, this clonotype is medium-sized. This chain links TRBV29-1 with TRBJ2-3, with D perhaps matching TRBD2 (6 bases). The germline CDR1 and CDR2 sequences are SQVTM and ANQGSEA. The CDR3 has 14 amino acids. The ends were cut back, 6 bases at V and 2 bases at J, with 15 bases in the middle. The CDR3, as DNA: TGCAGCGTCGTTTGGGGGGTGGACACAGATACGCAGTATTTT. Translating it yields CSVVWGVDTDTQYF.

This clonotype was observed many times. This chain uses TRBV19 with TRBJ2-1; 9 bases line up with TRBD1. V dropped 2 bases and J dropped 4; count of bases not matched to a gene: 6. This CDR3 contains 16 residues. The germline V gene has CDR1 LNHDA and CDR2 SQIVND (reference sequence). The CDR3 nucleotides are TGTGCCAGTAGTATATTCGGAGGGACAGGGTACAATGAGCAGTTCTTC. This encodes CASSIFGGTGYNEQFF.

Details on this clonotype: This could be a read error, since a much larger clone is one nucleotide away. The chain has TRBV6-6 and TRBJ1-2, with D maybe TRBD1 (6 bases). This CDR3 has 14 residues. V was pared by 8 bases and J by 4 bases, with 17 bases between. Germline CDR1 and CDR2: MNHNY and SVGAGI (reference sequence). CDR3 loop: CASGPSRGGYGYTF. DNA of the CDR3: TGTGCCAGCGGCCCCTCGCGAGGGGGCTATGGCTACACCTTC.

This chain connects TRBV7-6 to TRBJ1-3; possibly TRBD1 for D (5 bases). V lost 1 base, J lost 0 bases, and 19 bases lay in between. This CDR3 spans 19 amino acids. Germline values: CDR1 SGHVS, CDR2 FNYEAQ. CDR3 loop: CASSLGRQSLRYSGNTIYF. The CDR3 region has the DNA TGTGCCAGCAGCTTAGGGAGACAGTCCCTCCGATACTCTGGAAACACCATATATTTT.

The sample holds one count of this clonotype. The CDR3 reads CASSSGQDYEQYV. In DNA form, the CDR3 reads TGTGCCAGCAGTTCCGGGCAGGACTACGAGCAGTACGTC. The chain has TRBV28 and TRBJ2-7; D remains ambiguous. Deletions cut 4 bases from V and 3 bases from J, with 10 bases between. Germline V gene lookup returns CDR1 MDHEN and CDR2 SYDVKM. This CDR3 has 13 amino acids.

This clonotype was seen once. This could be a read error, since a much larger clone is one nucleotide away. For the CDR3, the DNA is TGTGCCAGCAGTCTCGGGACTAGCGGGGGGAGCAACGAGCAGTACGTC. Amino acids: CASSLGTSGGSNEQYV. The chain uses TRBV6-5 and TRBJ2-7; TRBD2 matches 15 bases. This CDR3 region has 16 residues. Germline V gene sequence: CDR1 MNHEY, CDR2 SVGAGI. The J segment lost 5 bases and the V segment lost 5 bases, leaving 7 bases of the junction unmatched.

The rearrangement uses TRBV5-6 and TRBJ2-7; TRBD1 agrees at 9 bases. The CDR3 is 15 residues long. J gave up 3 bases and V 0 bases, and 4 bases lay outside the gene matches. Germline-derived CDR1 and CDR2 are SGHDT and YYEEEE. The DNA for the CDR3 is TGTGCCAGCAGCTTGGCGGGACAGGGAATCTACGAGCAGTACTTC. This gives the protein CASSLAGQGIYEQYF.

The chain joins TRBV6-1 to TRBJ1-1; D is perhaps TRBD1 (6 bases). V dropped 5 bases and J dropped 5 bases, with 15 bases sitting between them. CDR1 and CDR2 (germline): MNHNS, SASEGT. The CDR3 is 14 amino acids. The chain's CDR3 is CASSWDTGRTEAFF. For the CDR3, the DNA is TGTGCCAGCAGTTGGGACACCGGGAGGACTGAAGCTTTCTTT.